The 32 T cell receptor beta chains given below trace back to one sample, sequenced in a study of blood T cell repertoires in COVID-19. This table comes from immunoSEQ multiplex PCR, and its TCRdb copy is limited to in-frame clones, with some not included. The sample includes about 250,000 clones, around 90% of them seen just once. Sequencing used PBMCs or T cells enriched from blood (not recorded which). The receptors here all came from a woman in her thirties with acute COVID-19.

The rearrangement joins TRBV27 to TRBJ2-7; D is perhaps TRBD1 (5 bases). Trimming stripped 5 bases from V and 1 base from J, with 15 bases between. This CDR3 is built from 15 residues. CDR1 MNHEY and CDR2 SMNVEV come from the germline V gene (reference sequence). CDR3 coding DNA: TGTGCCAGCAGTAGCGTAGGGGCGGAGTCCTACGAGCAGTACTTC. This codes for CASSSVGAESYEQYF.

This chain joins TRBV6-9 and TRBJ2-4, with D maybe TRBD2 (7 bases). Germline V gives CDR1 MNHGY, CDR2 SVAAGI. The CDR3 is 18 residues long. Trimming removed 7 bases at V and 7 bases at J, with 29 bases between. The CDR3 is CASNNDGGGQTLFNIQYF. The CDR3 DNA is TGTGCCAGCAACAACGATGGGGGGGGGCAAACCCTGTTTAACATTCAGTACTTC.

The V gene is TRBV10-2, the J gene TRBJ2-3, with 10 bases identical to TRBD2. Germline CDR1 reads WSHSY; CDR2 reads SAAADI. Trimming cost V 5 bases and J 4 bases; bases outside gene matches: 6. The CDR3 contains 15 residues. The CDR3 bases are TGCGCCAGCAGTCGAGCGGGGGGGAGGGCAGATACGCAGTATTTT. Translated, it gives CASSRAGGRADTQYF.

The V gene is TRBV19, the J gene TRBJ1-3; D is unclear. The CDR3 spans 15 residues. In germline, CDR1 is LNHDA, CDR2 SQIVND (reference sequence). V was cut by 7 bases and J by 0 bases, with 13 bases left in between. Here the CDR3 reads CASNRGFGSGNTIYF. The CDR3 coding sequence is TGTGCCAGTAATAGAGGGTTCGGCTCTGGAAACACCATATATTTT.

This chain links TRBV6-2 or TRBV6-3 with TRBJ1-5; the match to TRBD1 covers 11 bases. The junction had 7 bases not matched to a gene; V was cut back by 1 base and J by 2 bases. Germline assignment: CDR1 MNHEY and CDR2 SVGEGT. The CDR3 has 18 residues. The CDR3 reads CASSYFRPGQGGNQPQHF. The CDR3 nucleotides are TGTGCCAGCAGTTACTTCAGACCGGGACAGGGGGGCAATCAGCCCCAGCATTTT.

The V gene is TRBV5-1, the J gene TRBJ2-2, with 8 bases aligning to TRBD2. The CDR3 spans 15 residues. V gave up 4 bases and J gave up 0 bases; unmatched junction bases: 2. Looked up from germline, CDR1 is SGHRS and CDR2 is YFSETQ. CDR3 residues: CASSLSGANTGELFF. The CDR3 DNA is TGCGCCAGCAGCCTTAGCGGGGCGAACACCGGGGAGCTGTTTTTT.

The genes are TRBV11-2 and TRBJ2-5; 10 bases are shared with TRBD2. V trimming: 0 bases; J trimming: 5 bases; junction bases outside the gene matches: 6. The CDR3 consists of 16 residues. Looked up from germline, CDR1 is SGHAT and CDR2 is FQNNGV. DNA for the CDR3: TGTGCCAGCAGCTTAGATAGGACTAGCGGCTCGGAGACCCAGTACTTC. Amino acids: CASSLDRTSGSETQYF.

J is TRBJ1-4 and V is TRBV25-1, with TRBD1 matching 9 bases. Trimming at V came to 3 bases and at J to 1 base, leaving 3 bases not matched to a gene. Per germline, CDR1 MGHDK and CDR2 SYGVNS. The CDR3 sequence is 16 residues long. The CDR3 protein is CASSERQGVTNEKLFF. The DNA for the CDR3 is TGTGCCAGCAGTGAGCGACAGGGGGTAACTAATGAAAAACTGTTTTTT. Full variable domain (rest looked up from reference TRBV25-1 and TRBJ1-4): EADIYQTPRYLVIGTGKKITLECSQTMGHDKMYWYQQDPGMELHLIHYSYGVNSTEKGDLSSESTVSRIRTEHFPLTLESARPSHTSQYLCASSERQGVTNEKLFFGSGTQLSVL.

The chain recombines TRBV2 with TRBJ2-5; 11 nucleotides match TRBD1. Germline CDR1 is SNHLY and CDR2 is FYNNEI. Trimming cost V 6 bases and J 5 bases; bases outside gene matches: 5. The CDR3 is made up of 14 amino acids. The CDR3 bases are TGTGCCAGCAGCGGACAGGGGGCAAGGGAGACCCAGTACTTC. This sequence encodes CASSGQGARETQYF.

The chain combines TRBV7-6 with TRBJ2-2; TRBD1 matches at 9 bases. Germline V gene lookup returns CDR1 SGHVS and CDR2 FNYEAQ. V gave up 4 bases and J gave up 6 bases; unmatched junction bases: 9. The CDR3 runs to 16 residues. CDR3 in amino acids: CASSSTGQGGAGELFF. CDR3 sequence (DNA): TGTGCCAGCAGCTCCACGGGACAGGGAGGGGCCGGGGAGCTGTTTTTT.

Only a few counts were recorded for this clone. The CDR3 DNA follows: TGTGCCAGTAGTTGGACAGGGCCCTCCTACGAGCAGTACTTC. Translated, it gives CASSWTGPSYEQYF. J is TRBJ2-7 and V is TRBV19, with 8 bases matching TRBD1. The CDR3 consists of 14 residues. Germline CDR1 LNHDA, CDR2 SQIVND (reference sequence). Germline trimming cut 5 bases from V and 0 bases from J; bases unmatched to any gene: 3.

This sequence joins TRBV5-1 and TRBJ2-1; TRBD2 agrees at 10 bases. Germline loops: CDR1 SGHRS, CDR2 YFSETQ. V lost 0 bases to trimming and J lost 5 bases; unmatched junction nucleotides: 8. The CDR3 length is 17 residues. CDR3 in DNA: TGCGCCAGCAGCTTGGGGTCTAGGCTAGCGGGGGACAATGAGCAGTTCTTC. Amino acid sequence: CASSLGSRLAGDNEQFF. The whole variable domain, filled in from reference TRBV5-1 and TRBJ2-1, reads KAGVTQTPRYLIKTRGQQVTLSCSPISGHRSVSWYQQTPGQGLQFLFEYFSETQRNKGNFPGRFSGRQFSNSRSEMNVSTLELGDSALYLCASSLGSRLAGDNEQFFGPGTRLTVL.

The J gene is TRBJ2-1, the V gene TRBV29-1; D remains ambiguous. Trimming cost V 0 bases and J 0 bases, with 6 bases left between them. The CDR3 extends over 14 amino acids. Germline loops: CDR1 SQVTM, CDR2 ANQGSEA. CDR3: CSVEEISSYNEQFF. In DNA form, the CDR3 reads TGCAGCGTTGAAGAGATCAGCTCCTACAATGAGCAGTTCTTC.

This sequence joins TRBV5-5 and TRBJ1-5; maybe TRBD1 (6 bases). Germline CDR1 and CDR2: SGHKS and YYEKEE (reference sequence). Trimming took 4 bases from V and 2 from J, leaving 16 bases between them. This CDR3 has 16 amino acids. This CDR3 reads CASSESDRFGNQPQHF. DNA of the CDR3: TGTGCCAGCAGCGAAAGTGACAGGTTTGGCAATCAGCCCCAGCATTTT.

The CDR3 spells CASSLSIVNSGHWNTEAFF. The CDR3 coding sequence is TGTGCCAGCAGTTTATCAATTGTTAATTCGGGACACTGGAACACTGAAGCTTTCTTT. The rearrangement uses TRBV27 and TRBJ1-1, with D possibly matching TRBD1 (6 bases). Germline-derived CDR1 and CDR2 are MNHEY and SMNVEV (reference sequence). This CDR3 is built from 19 residues. V was trimmed by 0 bases and J by 1 base, leaving 21 bases between them.

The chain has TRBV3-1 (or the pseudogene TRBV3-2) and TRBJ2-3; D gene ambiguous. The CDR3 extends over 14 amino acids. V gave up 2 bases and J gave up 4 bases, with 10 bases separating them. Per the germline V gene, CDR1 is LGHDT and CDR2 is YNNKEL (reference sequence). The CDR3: CASSQLLLSDTQYF. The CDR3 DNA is TGTGCCAGCAGCCAATTGCTACTATCAGATACGCAGTATTTT.

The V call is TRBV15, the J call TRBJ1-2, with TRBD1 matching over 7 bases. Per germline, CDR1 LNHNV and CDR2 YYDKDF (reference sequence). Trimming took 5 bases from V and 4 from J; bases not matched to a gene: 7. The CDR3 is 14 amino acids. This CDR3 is CATSARGTVYGYTF. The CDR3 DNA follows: TGTGCCACCAGCGCGAGGGGGACAGTCTATGGCTACACCTTC.

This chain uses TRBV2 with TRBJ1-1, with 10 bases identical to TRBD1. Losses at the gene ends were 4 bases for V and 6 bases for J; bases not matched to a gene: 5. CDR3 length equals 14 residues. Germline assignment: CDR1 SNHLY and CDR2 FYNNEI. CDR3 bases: TGTGCCAGCAGTGTCAGACAGGGGGCGGCTGAAGCTTTCTTT. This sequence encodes CASSVRQGAAEAFF.

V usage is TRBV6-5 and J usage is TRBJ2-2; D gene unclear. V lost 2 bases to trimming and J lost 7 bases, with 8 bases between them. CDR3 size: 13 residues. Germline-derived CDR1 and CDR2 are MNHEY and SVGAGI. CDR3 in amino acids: CASSYVKNGELFF. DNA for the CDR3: TGTGCCAGCAGTTACGTCAAAAACGGGGAGCTGTTTTTT.

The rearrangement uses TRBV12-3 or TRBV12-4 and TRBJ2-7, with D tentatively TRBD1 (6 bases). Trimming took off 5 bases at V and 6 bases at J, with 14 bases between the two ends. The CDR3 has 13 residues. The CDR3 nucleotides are TGTGCCAGCAGTGCCCGACAGGCCCCCGAGCAGTACTTC. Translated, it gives CASSARQAPEQYF.

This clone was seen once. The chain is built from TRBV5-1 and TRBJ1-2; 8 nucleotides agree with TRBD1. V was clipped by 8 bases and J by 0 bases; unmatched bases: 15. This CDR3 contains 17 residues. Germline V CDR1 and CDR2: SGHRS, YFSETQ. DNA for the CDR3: TGCGCCAGTTCGCTATTAGCAGGGGGCGAAACTAACTATGGCTACACCTTC. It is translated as CASSLLAGGETNYGYTF.

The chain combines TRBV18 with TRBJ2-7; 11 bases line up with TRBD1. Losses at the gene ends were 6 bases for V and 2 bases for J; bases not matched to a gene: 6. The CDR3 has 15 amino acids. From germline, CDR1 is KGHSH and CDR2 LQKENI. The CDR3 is CASSSGQGGAYEQYF. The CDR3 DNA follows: TGTGCCAGCTCCTCGGGACAGGGGGGGGCCTACGAGCAGTACTTC.

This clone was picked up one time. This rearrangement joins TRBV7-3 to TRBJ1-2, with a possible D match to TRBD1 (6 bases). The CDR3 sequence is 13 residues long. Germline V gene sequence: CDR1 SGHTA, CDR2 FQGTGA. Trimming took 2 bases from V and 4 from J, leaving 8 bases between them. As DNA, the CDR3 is TGTGCCAGCAGCTTAGGACAGTTCTATGGCTACACCTTC. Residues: CASSLGQFYGYTF.

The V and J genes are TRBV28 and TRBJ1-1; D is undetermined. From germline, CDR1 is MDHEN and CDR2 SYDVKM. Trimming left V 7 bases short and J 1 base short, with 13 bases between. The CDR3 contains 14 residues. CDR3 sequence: CASIPSRENTEAFF. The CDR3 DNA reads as TGTGCCAGCATACCCTCTCGCGAGAACACTGAAGCTTTCTTT. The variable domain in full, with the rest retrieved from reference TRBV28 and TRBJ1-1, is DVKVTQSSRYLVKRTGEKVFLECVQDMDHENMFWYRQDPGLGLRLIYFSYDVKMKEKGDIPEGYSVSREKKERFSLILESASTNQTSMYLCASIPSRENTEAFFGQGTRLTVV.

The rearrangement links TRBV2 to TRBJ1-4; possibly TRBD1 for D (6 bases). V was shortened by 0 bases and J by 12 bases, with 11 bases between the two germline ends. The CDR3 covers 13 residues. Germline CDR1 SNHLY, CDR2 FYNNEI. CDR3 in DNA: TGTGCCAGCAGTGAAGCGTGGGGGACACAACTGTTTTTT. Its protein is CASSEAWGTQLFF.

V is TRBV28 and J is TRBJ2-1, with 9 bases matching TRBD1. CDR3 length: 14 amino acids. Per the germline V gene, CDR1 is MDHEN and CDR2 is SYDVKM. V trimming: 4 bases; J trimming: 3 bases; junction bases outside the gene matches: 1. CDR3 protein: CASSWGQGYNEQFF. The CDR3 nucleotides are TGTGCCAGCAGTTGGGGACAGGGCTACAATGAGCAGTTCTTC. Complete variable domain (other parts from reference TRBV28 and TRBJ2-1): DVKVTQSSRYLVKRTGEKVFLECVQDMDHENMFWYRQDPGLGLRLIYFSYDVKMKEKGDIPEGYSVSREKKERFSLILESASTNQTSMYLCASSWGQGYNEQFFGPGTRLTVL.

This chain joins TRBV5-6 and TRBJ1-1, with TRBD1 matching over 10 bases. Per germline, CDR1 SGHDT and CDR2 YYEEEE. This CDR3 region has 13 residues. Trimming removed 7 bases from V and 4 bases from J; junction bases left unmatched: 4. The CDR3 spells CASVGDRGTEAFF. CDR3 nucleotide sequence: TGTGCCAGCGTAGGGGACAGGGGCACTGAAGCTTTCTTT.

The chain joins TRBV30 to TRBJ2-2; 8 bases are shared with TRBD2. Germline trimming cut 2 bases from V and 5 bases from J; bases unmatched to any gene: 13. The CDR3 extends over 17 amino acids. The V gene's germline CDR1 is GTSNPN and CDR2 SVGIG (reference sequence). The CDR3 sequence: CAWSRSLQRGMTGELFF. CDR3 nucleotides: TGTGCCTGGAGTAGGTCTCTCCAGCGGGGGATGACCGGGGAGCTGTTTTTT.

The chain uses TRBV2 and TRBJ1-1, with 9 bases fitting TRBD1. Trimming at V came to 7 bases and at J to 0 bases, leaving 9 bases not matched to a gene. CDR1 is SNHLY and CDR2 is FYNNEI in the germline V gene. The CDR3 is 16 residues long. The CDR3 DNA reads TGTGCCAGCAATCGGAGGGACAGGGTTATGAACACTGAAGCTTTCTTT. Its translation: CASNRRDRVMNTEAFF.

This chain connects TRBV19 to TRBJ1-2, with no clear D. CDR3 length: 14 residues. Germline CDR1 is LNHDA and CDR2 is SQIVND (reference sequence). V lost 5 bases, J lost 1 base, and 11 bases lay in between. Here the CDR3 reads CASSPQHYNYGYTF. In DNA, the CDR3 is TGTGCCAGTAGTCCCCAACATTATAACTATGGCTACACCTTC.

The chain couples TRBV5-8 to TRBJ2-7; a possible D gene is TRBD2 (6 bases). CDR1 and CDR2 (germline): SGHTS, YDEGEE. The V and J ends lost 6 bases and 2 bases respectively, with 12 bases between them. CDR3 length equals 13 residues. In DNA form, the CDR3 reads TGTGCCAGCACCAGCGGGTCAACCTACGAGCAGTACTTC. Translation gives CASTSGSTYEQYF.

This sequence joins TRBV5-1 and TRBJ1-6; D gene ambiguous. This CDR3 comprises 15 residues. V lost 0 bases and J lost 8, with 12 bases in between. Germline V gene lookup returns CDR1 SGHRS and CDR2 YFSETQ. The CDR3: CASSLEAGSYSPLHF. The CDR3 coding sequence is TGCGCCAGCAGCTTGGAGGCAGGATCATATTCACCCCTCCACTTT.